This record concerns one TCR beta chain sequence. The antigen is not known. The sample belongs to a study of cytomegalovirus exposure and HLA in healthy donors. Whole-study findings and limits: In a later analysis, first-cohort TCR clusters were found to tend to co-occur in the 100 to 150 validation repertoires. Rare TCR sequences dominated, though some public TCRs recurred in many donors. Associated with cytomegalovirus, according to the listing, were 150 to 200 TCR beta chains. Testing in vitro showed a few CMV-associated chains specific for CMV antigens.

Some clones are missing from TCRdb's copy, which holds only in-frame ones; the method was immunoSEQ multiplex PCR. The sample contains over 200,000 clones, around 88% of which appear only once. The germline gives CDR1 SEHNR, CDR2 FQNEAQ (reference sequence). CDR3 size: 14 residues. V lost 0 bases to trimming and J lost 1 base, with 6 bases between them. Sequences were obtained from PBMCs. The clonotype comes from a woman between 18 and 30 years old in good health and CMV-seronegative. The rearrangement uses TRBV7-9 and TRBJ1-1; D gene ambiguous. The CDR3 DNA follows: TGTGCCAGCAGCTTAGCCTCGGGGAACACTGAAGCTTTCTTT. Translated: CASSLASGNTEAFF.